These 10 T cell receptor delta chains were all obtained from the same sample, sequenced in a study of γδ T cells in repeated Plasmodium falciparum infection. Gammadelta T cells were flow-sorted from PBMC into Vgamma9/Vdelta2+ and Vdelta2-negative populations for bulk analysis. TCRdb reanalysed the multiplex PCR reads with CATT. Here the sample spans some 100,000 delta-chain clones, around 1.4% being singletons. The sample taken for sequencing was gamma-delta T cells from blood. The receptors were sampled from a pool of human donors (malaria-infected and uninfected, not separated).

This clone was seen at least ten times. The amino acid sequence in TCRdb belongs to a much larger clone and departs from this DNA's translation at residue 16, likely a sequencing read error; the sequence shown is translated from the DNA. The CDR3 DNA follows: TGTGCCTGTGACACCGTACTGGGGGATACCTGGGACACCCGACAGACGTTTTTC. This gives the protein CACDTVLGDTWDTRQTFF. The genes are TRDV2 and TRDJ3; 12 nucleotides align to TRDD3. Germline assignment: CDR1 GEAIGNYY and CDR2 EKD. This CDR3 is 18 amino acids long.

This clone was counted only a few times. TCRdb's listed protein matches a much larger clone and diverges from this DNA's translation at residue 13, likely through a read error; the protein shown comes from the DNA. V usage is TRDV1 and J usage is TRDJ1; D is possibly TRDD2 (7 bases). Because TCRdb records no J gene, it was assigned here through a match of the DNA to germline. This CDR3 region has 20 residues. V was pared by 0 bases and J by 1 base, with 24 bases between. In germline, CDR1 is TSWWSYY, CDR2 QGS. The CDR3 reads CALGELIPTRILRTTDKLIF. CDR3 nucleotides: TGTGCTCTTGGGGAACTTATTCCTACTCGGATACTGAGGACCACCGATAAACTCATCTTT.

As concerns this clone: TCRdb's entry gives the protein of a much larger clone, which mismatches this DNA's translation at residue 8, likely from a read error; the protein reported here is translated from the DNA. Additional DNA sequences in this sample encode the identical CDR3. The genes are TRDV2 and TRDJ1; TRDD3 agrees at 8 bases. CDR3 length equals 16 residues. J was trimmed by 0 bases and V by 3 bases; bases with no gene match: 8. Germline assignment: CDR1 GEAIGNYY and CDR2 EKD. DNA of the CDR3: TGTGCCTGTGACTTACTGGGGGGTAGGTACACCGATAAACTCATCTTT. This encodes CACDLLGGRYTDKLIF.

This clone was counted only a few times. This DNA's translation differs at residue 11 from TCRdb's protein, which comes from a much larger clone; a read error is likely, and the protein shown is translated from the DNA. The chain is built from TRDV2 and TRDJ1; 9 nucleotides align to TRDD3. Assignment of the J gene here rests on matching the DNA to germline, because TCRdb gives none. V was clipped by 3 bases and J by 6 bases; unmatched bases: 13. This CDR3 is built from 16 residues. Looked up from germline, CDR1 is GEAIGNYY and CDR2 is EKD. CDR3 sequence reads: CACDPWTTGGHNKLIF. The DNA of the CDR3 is TGTGCCTGTGACCCATGGACTACTGGGGGACACAATAAACTCATCTTT.

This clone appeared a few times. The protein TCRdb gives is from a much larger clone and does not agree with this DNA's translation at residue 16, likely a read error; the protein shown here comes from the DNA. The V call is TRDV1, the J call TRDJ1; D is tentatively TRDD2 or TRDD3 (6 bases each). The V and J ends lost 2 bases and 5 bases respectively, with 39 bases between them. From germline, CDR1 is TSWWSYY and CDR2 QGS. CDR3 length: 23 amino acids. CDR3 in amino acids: CALGEKVLRAFEFWGSCSDKLIF. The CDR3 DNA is TGTGCTCTTGGGGAAAAGGTCCTACGTGCGTTTGAGTTCTGGGGATCCTGTTCAGATAAACTCATCTTT.

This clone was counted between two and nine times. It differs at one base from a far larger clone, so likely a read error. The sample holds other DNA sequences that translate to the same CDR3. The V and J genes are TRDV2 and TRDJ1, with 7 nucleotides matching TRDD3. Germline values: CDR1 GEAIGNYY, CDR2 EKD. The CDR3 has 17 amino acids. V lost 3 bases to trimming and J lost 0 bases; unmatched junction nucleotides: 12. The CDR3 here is CACDLLAGGPYTDKLIF. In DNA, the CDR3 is TGTGCCTGTGACCTTCTCGCTGGGGGCCCTTACACCGATAAACTCATCTTT.

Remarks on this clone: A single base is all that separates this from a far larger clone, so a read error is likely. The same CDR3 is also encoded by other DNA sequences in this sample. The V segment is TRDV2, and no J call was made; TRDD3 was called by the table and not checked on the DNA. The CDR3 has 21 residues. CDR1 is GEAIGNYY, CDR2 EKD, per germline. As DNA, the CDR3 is TGTGCCTGTGACACAATAAAACACTCGGGGATACTCCGGGACGGCTCCGATAAGCTCATCTTT. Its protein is CACDTIKHSGILRDGSDKLIF.

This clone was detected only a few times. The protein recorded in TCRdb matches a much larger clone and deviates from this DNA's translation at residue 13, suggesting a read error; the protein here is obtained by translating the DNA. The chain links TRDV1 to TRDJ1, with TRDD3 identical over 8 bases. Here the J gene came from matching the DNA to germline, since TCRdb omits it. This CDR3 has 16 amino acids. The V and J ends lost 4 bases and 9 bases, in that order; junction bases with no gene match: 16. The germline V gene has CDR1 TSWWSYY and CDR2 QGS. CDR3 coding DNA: TGTGCTCTTGGGGCCAAACCCATCGTACTGGGGGGTGAACTCATCTTT. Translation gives CALGAKPIVLGGELIF.

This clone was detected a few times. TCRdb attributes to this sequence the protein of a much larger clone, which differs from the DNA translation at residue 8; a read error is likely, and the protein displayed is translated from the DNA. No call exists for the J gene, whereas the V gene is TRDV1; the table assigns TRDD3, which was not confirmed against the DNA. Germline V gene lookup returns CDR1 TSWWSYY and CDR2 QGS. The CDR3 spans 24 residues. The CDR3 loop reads CALGENEGFPHQYWGIPVTAQLFF. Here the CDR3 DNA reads TGTGCTCTTGGGGAAAATGAAGGGTTTCCCCATCAGTACTGGGGGATACCTGTGACAGCACAACTTTTCTTT.

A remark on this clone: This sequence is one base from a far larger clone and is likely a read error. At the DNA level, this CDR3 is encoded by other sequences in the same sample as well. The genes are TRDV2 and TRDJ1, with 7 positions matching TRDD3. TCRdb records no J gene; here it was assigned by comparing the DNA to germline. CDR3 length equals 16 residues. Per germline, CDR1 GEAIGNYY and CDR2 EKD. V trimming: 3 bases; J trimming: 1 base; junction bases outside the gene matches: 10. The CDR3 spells CACDGVLGQGTDKLIF. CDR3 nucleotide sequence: TGTGCCTGTGACGGTGTACTGGGGCAGGGCACCGATAAACTCATCTTT.